These 25 T cell receptor beta chains were sequenced from one sample in a study. Cells sorted as Tregs were CD4+, CD25+ and CD127-/low. TCRdb ran MiXCR on the 5' RACE reads and lists one entry per CDR3 protein. The sample records more than 9,000 distinct CDR3 sequences, approximately 17% being singletons. The sample consisted of Tregs sorted from a lymph node. Every receptor here comes from a female donor with breast cancer.

As for this clonotype: A much larger clone sits a single nucleotide away, making a read error possible. V and J are TRBV5-1 and TRBJ2-3; D uncertain. Germline CDR1 SGHRS, CDR2 YFSETQ. V lost 3 bases and J 0 bases, leaving 8 bases between the germline ends. The CDR3 extends over 14 amino acids. This chain's CDR3 is CASSSAGSTDTQYF. In DNA, the CDR3 is TGCGCCAGCAGCTCTGCAGGAAGCACAGATACGCAGTATTTT.

This clonotype is classed as medium-sized (0.01 to 0.1%). The V and J genes are TRBV29-1 and TRBJ2-1, with a tentative D call TRBD1 (5 bases). The CDR3 extends over 15 amino acids. The V gene lost 3 bases and the J gene lost 1 base, with 13 bases spanning the gap. CDR1 SQVTM and CDR2 ANQGSEA come from the germline V gene. In DNA form, the CDR3 reads TGCAGCGTTGAGCGTTGGCAGGGATCCTACAATGAGCAGTTCTTC. Translating it yields CSVERWQGSYNEQFF.

This clonotype was observed a few times. A read error is possible here, since a much larger clone lies one base away. The rearrangement joins TRBV5-1 to TRBJ2-1; D uncertain. CDR1 and CDR2 (germline): SGHRS, YFSETQ. V was cut by 4 bases and J by 6 bases, with 17 bases left in between. This CDR3 is 15 amino acids long. The CDR3 nucleotides read TGCGCCAGCAGCCGTGGACCTACACGAGGCAATGAGCAGTTCTTC. Its translation: CASSRGPTRGNEQFF.

Concerning this clonotype itself: Possible read error: a much larger clone is one base away. The chain has TRBV6-2 or TRBV6-3 and TRBJ1-6; D remains ambiguous. From germline, CDR1 is MNHEY and CDR2 SVGEGT. CDR3 length: 13 residues. The CDR3 DNA follows: TGTGTCAGCAGTTACTCCAGGAATTCACCCCTCCACTTT. This codes for CVSSYSRNSPLHF.

By share, this clonotype ranks as medium-sized. This chain joins TRBV7-8 and TRBJ1-3, with D uncertain. Germline-derived CDR1 and CDR2 are SGHVS and FQNEAQ. V was pared by 4 bases and J by 3 bases, with 7 bases between. The CDR3 contains 13 residues. CDR3 loop: CASSSKIGNTIYF. The CDR3 coding sequence is TGTGCCAGCAGCTCTAAAATTGGAAACACCATATATTTT.

Points on this clonotype: This may stem from a read error, because a much larger clone lies one nucleotide away. The chain has TRBV10-3 and TRBJ2-7; TRBD2 agrees at 7 bases. This CDR3 is 12 amino acids long. The germline CDR1 and CDR2 sequences are ENHRY and SYGVKD. This chain's CDR3 is CVSGGDPYEQYF. In nucleotides, the CDR3 is TGTGTCTCGGGGGGAGATCCCTACGAGCAGTACTTC.

Judged by abundance, this clonotype is medium-sized. The genes are TRBV20-1 and TRBJ2-1; D ambiguous. The CDR3 has 16 residues. Germline assignment: CDR1 DFQATT and CDR2 SNEGSKA (reference sequence). V gave up 6 bases and J gave up 2 bases, with 20 bases separating them. The CDR3 bases are TGCAGTGCCCCACTGGAGTGGCCAGCTCCCTACAATGAGCAGTTCTTC. This encodes CSAPLEWPAPYNEQFF.

This clonotype was picked up one time. This clone may be a read error of a much larger clone one base away. This chain connects TRBV4-1 to TRBJ2-1; D is perhaps TRBD1 (5 bases). Trimming left V 4 bases short and J 9 bases short, with 31 bases between. This CDR3 is 19 amino acids long. Germline assignment: CDR1 MGHRA and CDR2 YSYEKL. The chain's CDR3 is CASSLRLAAWSKNDSEQFF. The CDR3, as DNA: TGCGCCAGCAGCCTACGACTGGCGGCTTGGTCGAAAAACGACAGTGAGCAGTTCTTC.

This clonotype was recorded many times. V gene TRBV2 combines with J gene TRBJ2-3; 8 bases line up with TRBD2. This CDR3 has 14 amino acids. In germline, CDR1 is SNHLY, CDR2 FYNNEI. V was clipped by 6 bases and J by 3 bases; unmatched bases: 5. The CDR3 sequence is CASRSGRKTDTQYF. CDR3 in DNA: TGTGCCAGCAGAAGCGGGAGAAAGACAGATACGCAGTATTTT.

In its sample, this clonotype was seen many times. The chain joins TRBV5-1 to TRBJ2-1, with 12 nucleotides matching TRBD2. Germline V gives CDR1 SGHRS, CDR2 YFSETQ. The junction had 5 bases not matched to a gene; V was cut back by 2 bases and J by 5 bases. The CDR3 totals 16 residues. This CDR3 reads CASSFMLAGGNNEQFF. In nucleotides, the CDR3 is TGCGCCAGCAGCTTTATGCTAGCGGGAGGGAACAATGAGCAGTTCTTC.

Judged by abundance, this clonotype is medium-sized (0.01 to 0.1%). The chain uses TRBV6-5 and TRBJ1-5; D uncertain. CDR3 size: 15 residues. CDR1 is MNHEY, CDR2 SVGAGI, per germline. V lost 7 bases, J lost 0 bases, and 13 bases lay in between. In DNA, the CDR3 is TGTGCCAGCAAGGATCGGGTTAATAGCAATCAGCCCCAGCATTTT. The encoded protein is CASKDRVNSNQPQHF.

The chain has TRBV7-9 and TRBJ2-3; TRBD1 aligns across 8 bases. The CDR3 has 14 amino acids. Germline V CDR1 and CDR2: SEHNR, FQNEAQ (reference sequence). V shed 5 bases, J shed 3 bases, and the junction held 4 bases outside the gene matches. CDR3 sequence (DNA): TGTGCCAGCAGCGCGGACAGGGCAACAGATACGCAGTATTTT. It yields the protein CASSADRATDTQYF.

Many counts were recorded for this clonotype. The chain joins TRBV7-9 to TRBJ2-1; 9 positions match TRBD2. CDR1 and CDR2 (germline): SEHNR, FQNEAQ (reference sequence). CDR3 length: 13 amino acids. With 7 bases clipped from V and 8 bases from J, the junction kept 6 bases outside the gene matches. This chain's CDR3 is CASKMAGGHEQFF. The CDR3 DNA reads TGTGCCAGCAAGATGGCGGGAGGGCATGAGCAGTTCTTC. The whole variable domain, filled in from reference TRBV7-9 and TRBJ2-1, reads DTGVSQNPRHKITKRGQNVTFRCDPISEHNRLYWYRQTLGQGPEFLTYFQNEAQLEKSRLLSDRFSAERPKGSFSTLEIQRTEQGDSAMYLCASKMAGGHEQFFGPGTRLTVL.

This clonotype has only a few counts. A read error may explain this, as a much larger clone is one base away. CDR3 region: CGTSETQYF. CDR3 DNA: TGCGGGACGTCGGAGACCCAGTACTTC. The chain has TRBV21-1 and TRBJ2-5; the table's D gene call, TRBD1, was not cross checked with the DNA. TRBV21-1 is marked as a pseudogene. There are 9 residues in the CDR3.

The J gene is TRBJ1-2, the V gene TRBV5-1, with a weak D call TRBD1 (5 bases). Germline CDR1 SGHRS, CDR2 YFSETQ. The CDR3 has 12 amino acids. The V and J ends lost 0 bases and 8 bases respectively, with 8 bases between them. In nucleotides, the CDR3 is TGCGCCAGCAGCTTGGAAAGGGGAGGCTACACCTTC. Translated: CASSLERGGYTF.

This clonotype has at least ten counts. An end of the junction does not agree with germline; a read error may underlie this. The chain carries TRBV6-5 and TRBJ2-2; 8 bases match TRBD2. The CDR3 loop spans 14 amino acids. CDR1 is MNHEY and CDR2 is SVGAGI in the germline V gene. The CDR3 sequence: CASRAREGRGERFF. DNA of the CDR3: TGTGCCAGCAGGGCTCGGGAGGGCCGCGGGGAGCGGTTTTTT.

This clonotype has just a few counts. A much bigger clone sits one base away, suggesting this may be a read error. V is TRBV29-1 and J is TRBJ2-1, with D perhaps matching TRBD1 (7 bases). Germline assignment: CDR1 SQVTM and CDR2 ANQGSEA. The CDR3 is 12 residues long. The CDR3 nucleotides are TGCAGCGTTGATGGACCCAGGGGGGAGCAGCTCTTC. Translated: CSVDGPRGEQLF.

To note about this clonotype: At one of its ends the junction is not consistent with the germline gene, which may arise from a read error. V and J are TRBV19 and TRBJ1-2; D ambiguous. In germline, CDR1 is LNHDA, CDR2 SQIVND (reference sequence). This CDR3 has 15 residues. The CDR3 loop reads CASSAVRVANCGYTF. The CDR3 coding sequence is TGTGCCAGTAGCGCGGTAAGGGTAGCCAACTGTGGCTACACCTTC.

This clonotype is labeled as medium-sized. The chain joins TRBV7-2 to TRBJ1-2; D gene unclear. Trimming cost V 5 bases and J 8 bases, with 12 bases left between them. Germline CDR1 is SGHTA and CDR2 is FQGNSA. The CDR3 contains 12 residues. The CDR3 here is CASSPGLEGYTF. In nucleotides, the CDR3 is TGTGCCAGCAGCCCCGGGTTGGAGGGCTACACCTTC.

J is TRBJ2-1 and V is TRBV18; 8 nucleotides agree with TRBD1. The CDR3 is made up of 14 amino acids. CDR1 KGHSH and CDR2 LQKENI come from the germline V gene. V was clipped by 6 bases and J by 4 bases; unmatched bases: 5. In DNA, the CDR3 is TGTGCCAGCTCCCGGGACAGGAGTTACAATGAGCAGTTCTTC. Residues: CASSRDRSYNEQFF.

This clonotype was seen more than once but under ten times. V and J are TRBV9 and TRBJ1-1; D might be TRBD1 (5 bases). This CDR3 has 13 amino acids. Germline CDR1 SGDLS, CDR2 YYNGEE. V lost 4 bases and J lost 6, with 13 bases in between. The CDR3 DNA reads as TGTGCCAGCAGCCCCCGACCGGGGGCTGAAGCTTTCTTT. It encodes CASSPRPGAEAFF.

By share, this clonotype ranks as medium-sized. The chain recombines TRBV15 with TRBJ2-7; 7 positions agree with TRBD2. CDR1 is LNHNV, CDR2 YYDKDF, per germline (reference sequence). This CDR3 spans 15 amino acids. V lost 0 bases to trimming and J lost 2 bases; unmatched junction nucleotides: 4. The CDR3 DNA reads as TGTGCCACCAGCAGAGATAGCGGGCGTACCTACGAGCAGTACTTC. This translates into CATSRDSGRTYEQYF.

The sample holds many counts of this clonotype. The rearrangement uses TRBV4-1 and TRBJ1-6; D is possibly TRBD1 (5 bases). Germline V CDR1 and CDR2: MGHRA, YSYEKL. V gave up 0 bases and J gave up 7 bases, with 16 bases separating them. The CDR3 runs to 17 residues. This CDR3 reads CASSQDPRGTGNSPLHF. CDR3 coding DNA: TGCGCCAGCAGCCAAGATCCCCGGGGCACGGGGAATTCACCCCTCCACTTT.

Sample share makes this clonotype medium-sized. This sequence joins TRBV28 and TRBJ2-1, with 9 positions matching TRBD1. CDR1 and CDR2 from the germline V gene are MDHEN and SYDVKM. This CDR3 region has 16 residues. V shed 6 bases and J 0 bases; nucleotides not matched to a gene: 6. The CDR3, as DNA: TGTGCCAGCAGCTCAACAGGGGGCTTCTCCTACAATGAGCAGTTCTTC. Its protein is CASSSTGGFSYNEQFF.

About this clonotype: An end of the junction does not agree with germline; a read error may underlie this. The V and J genes are TRBV2 and TRBJ2-3; 9 nucleotides agree with TRBD2. The CDR3 spans 17 residues. Germline CDR1 reads SNHLY; CDR2 reads FYNNEI. CDR3 protein: CASSEGTSDTSTGTQYF. The CDR3 coding sequence is TGTGCCAGCAGTGAAGGGACTAGCGACACTAGCACAGGTACGCAGTATTTT.